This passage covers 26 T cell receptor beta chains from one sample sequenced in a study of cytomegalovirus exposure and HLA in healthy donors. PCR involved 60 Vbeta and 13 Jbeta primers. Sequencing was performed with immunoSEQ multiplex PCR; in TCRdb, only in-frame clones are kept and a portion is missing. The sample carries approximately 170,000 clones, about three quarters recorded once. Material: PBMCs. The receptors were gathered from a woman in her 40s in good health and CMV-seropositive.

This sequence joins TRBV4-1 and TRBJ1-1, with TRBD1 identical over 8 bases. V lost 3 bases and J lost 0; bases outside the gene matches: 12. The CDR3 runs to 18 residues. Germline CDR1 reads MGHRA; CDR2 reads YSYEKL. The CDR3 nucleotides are TGCGCCAGCAGCCAGGACCGGGACAGGACCCTCATGAACACTGAAGCTTTCTTT. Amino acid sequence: CASSQDRDRTLMNTEAFF.

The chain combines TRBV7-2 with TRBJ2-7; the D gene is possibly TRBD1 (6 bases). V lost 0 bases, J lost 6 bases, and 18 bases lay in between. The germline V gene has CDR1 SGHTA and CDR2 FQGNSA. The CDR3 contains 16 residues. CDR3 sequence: CASSLALNQGPGEQYF. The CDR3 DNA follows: TGTGCCAGCAGCTTAGCGCTAAACCAGGGGCCGGGCGAGCAGTACTTC.

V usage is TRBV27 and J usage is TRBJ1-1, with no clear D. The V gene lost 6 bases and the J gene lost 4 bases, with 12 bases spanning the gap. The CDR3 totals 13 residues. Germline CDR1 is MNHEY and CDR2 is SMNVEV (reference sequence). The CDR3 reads CASSIAGGTEAFF. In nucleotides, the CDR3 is TGTGCCAGCAGCATCGCGGGAGGCACTGAAGCTTTCTTT.

CDR3 DNA: TGTGCCAGCAGTACGGACAGGGTCTGGAATTCACCCCTCCACTTT. It encodes CASSTDRVWNSPLHF. The J gene is TRBJ1-6, the V gene TRBV6-6; the match to TRBD1 covers 8 bases. The V segment lost 5 bases and the J segment 7 bases; nucleotides outside the gene matches: 7. This CDR3 comprises 15 residues. The germline V gene has CDR1 MNHNY and CDR2 SVGAGI (reference sequence).

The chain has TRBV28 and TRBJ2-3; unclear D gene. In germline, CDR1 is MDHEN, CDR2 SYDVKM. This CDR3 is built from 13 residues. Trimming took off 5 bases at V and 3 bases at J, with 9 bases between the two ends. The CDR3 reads CASSTPGTDTQYF. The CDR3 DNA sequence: TGTGCCAGCAGTACACCCGGGACAGATACGCAGTATTTT.

CDR3 amino acids: CASSGLASNEQFF. The CDR3 bases are TGTGCCAGCAGCGGACTAGCGAGCAATGAGCAGTTCTTC. The chain links TRBV13 to TRBJ2-1; TRBD2 matches at 9 bases. The J segment lost 6 bases and the V segment lost 5 bases, leaving 2 bases of the junction unmatched. Germline values: CDR1 PRHDT, CDR2 FYEKMQ (reference sequence). CDR3 length: 13 residues.

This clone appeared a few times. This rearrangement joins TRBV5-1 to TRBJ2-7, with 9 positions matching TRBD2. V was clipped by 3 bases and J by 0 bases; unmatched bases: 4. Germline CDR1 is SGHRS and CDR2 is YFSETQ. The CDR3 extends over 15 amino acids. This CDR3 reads CASSWREGNSYEQYF. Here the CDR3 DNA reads TGCGCCAGCAGCTGGCGGGAGGGCAACTCCTACGAGCAGTACTTC.

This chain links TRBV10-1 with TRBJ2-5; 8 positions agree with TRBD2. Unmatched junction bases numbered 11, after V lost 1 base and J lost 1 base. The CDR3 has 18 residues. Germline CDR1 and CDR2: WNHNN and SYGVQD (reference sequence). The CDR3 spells CASSEYENGTRGQETQYF. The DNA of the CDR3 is TGCGCCAGCAGTGAGTACGAGAATGGGACTAGAGGCCAAGAGACCCAGTACTTC.

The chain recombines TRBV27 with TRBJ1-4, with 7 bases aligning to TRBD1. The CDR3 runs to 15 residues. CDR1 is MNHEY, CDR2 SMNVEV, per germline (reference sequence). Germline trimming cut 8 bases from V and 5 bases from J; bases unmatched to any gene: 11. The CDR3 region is CASRPRQGRNEKLFF. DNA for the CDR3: TGTGCCAGCCGACCCCGACAGGGTCGGAATGAAAAACTGTTTTTT.

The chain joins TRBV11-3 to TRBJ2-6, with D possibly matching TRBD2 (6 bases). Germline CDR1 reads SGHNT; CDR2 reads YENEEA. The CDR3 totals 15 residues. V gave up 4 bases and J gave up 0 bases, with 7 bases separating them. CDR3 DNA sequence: TGTGCCAGCAGCTCCGGGGGCTCTGGGGCCAACGTCCTGACTTTC. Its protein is CASSSGGSGANVLTF.

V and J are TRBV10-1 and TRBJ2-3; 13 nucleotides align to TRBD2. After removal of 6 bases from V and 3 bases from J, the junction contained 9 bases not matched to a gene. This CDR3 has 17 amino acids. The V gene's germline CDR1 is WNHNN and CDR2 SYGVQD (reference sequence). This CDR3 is CASSEGLTSGGTDTQYF. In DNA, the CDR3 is TGCGCCAGCAGCGAGGGATTGACTAGCGGGGGGACAGATACGCAGTATTTT.

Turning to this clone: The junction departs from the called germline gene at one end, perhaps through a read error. This chain's CDR3 is CVSSQVSGGVTGELFF. CDR3 coding DNA: TGTGTCAGCAGCCAAGTTAGCGGGGGGGTGACCGGGGAGCTGTTTTTT. V is TRBV4-2 and J is TRBJ2-2; 11 bases are shared with TRBD2. The CDR3 is 16 residues long. CDR1 and CDR2 (germline): LGHNA, YNFKEQ.

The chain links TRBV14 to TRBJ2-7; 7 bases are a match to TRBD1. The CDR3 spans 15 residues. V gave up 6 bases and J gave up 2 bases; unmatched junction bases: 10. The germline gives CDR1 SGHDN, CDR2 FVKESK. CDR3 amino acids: CASSYDRVPTYEQYF. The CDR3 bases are TGTGCCAGCAGTTATGACAGGGTGCCAACCTACGAGCAGTACTTC.

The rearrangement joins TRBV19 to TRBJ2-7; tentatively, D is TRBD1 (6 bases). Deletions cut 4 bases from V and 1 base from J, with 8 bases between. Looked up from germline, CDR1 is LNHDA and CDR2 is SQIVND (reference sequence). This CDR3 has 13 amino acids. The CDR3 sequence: CASSKGVSYEQYF. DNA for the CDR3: TGTGCCAGTAGTAAGGGGGTTTCCTACGAGCAGTACTTC.

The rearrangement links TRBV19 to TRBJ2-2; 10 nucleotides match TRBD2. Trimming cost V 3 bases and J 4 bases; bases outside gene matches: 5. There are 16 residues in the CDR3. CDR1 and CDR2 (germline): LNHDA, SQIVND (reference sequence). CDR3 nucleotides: TGTGCCAGTAGTATCCTCAGCGGGGGGGCCACCGGGGAGCTGTTTTTT. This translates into CASSILSGGATGELFF.

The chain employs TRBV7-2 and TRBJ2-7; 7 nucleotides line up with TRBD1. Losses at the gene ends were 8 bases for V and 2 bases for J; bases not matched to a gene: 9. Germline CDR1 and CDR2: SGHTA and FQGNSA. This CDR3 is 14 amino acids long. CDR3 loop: CASSPAGTAYEQYF. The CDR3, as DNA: TGTGCCAGCTCCCCGGCCGGGACAGCCTACGAGCAGTACTTC.

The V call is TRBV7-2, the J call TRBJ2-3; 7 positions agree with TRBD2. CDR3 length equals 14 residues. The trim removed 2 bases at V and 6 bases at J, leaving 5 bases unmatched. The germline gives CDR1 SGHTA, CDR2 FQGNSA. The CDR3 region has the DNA TGTGCCAGCAGCTTAAATTGGGAGGGGGATACGCAGTATTTT. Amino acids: CASSLNWEGDTQYF.

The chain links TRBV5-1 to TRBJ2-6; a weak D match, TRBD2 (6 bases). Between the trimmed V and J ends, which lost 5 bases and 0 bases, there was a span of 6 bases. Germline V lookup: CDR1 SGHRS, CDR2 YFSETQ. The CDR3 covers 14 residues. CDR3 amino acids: CASRGGSGANVLTF. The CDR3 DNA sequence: TGCGCCAGCAGGGGGGGCTCTGGGGCCAACGTCCTGACTTTC.

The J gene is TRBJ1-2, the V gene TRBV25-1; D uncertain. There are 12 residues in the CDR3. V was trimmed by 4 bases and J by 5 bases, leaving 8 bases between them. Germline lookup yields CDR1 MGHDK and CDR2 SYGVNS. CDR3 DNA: TGTGCCAGCAGTGGGCAGACTTATGGCTACACCTTC. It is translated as CASSGQTYGYTF.

The DNA for the CDR3 is TGTGCCAGCAGTGAACGGGGGGACAGGGATTCACCCCTCCACTTT. Translation gives CASSERGDRDSPLHF. V and J are TRBV6-1 and TRBJ1-6; 9 bases agree with TRBD1. Losses at the gene ends were 2 bases for V and 8 bases for J; bases not matched to a gene: 4. The CDR3 sequence is 15 residues long. Germline V lookup: CDR1 MNHNS, CDR2 SASEGT.

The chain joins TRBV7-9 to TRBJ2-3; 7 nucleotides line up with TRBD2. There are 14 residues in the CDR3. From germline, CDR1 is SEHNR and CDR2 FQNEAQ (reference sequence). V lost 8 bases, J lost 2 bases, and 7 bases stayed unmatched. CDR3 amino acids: CASVRAGYTDTQYF. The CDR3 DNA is TGTGCCAGCGTCCGAGCGGGGTACACAGATACGCAGTATTTT.

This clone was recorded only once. CDR3 in DNA: TGTGCCAGCTCACCAGACAGGAGGGAGACCCAGTACTTC. It specifies CASSPDRRETQYF. The V and J genes are TRBV18 and TRBJ2-5; possibly TRBD1 for D (6 bases). Trimming left V 2 bases short and J 5 bases short, with 9 bases between. This CDR3 has 13 residues. From germline, CDR1 is KGHSH and CDR2 LQKENI.

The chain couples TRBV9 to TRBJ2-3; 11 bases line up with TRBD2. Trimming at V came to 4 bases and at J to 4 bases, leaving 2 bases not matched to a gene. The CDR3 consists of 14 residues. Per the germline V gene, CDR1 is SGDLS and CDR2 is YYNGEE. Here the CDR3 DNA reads TGTGCCAGCAGCTTAGCGGGAGGGTCAGATACGCAGTATTTT. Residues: CASSLAGGSDTQYF.

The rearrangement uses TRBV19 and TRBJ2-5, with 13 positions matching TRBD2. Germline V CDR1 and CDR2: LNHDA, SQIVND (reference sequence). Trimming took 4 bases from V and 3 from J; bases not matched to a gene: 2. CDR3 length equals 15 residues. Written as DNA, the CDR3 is TGTGCCAGTAGTAGGGGACTAGCGGGAAAAGAGACCCAGTACTTC. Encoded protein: CASSRGLAGKETQYF.

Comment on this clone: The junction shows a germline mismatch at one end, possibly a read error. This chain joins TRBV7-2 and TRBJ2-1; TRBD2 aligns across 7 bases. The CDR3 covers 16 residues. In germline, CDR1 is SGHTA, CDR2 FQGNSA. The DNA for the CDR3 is TGTGCCAGCGGCTTGATAATCGGGGAGGGTTACAATGAGCAGTTCTTC. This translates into CASGLIIGEGYNEQFF.

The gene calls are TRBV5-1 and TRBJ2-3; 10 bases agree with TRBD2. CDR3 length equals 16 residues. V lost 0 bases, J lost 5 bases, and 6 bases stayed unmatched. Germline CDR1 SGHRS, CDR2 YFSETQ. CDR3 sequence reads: CASSLASSGGQDTQYF. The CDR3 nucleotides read TGCGCCAGCAGCTTGGCCTCTAGCGGGGGTCAAGATACGCAGTATTTT.